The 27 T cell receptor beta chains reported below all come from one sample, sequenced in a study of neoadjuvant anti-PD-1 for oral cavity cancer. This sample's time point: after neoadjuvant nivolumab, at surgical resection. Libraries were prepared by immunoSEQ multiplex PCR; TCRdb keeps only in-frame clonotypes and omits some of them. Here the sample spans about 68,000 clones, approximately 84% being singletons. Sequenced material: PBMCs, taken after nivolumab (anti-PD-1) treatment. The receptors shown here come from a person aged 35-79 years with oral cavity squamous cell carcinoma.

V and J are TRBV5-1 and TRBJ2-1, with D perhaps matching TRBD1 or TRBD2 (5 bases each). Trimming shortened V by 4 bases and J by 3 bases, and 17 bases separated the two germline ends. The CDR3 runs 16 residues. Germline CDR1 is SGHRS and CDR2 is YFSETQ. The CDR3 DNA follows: TGCGCCAGCAGCCCGGGGACGGGACCCCTCTACAATGAGCAGTTCTTC. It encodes CASSPGTGPLYNEQFF.

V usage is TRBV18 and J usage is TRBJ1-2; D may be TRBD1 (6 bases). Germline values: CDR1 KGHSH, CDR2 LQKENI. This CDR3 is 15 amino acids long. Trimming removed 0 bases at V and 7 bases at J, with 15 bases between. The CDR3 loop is CASSPPGGEDSGYTF. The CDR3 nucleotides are TGTGCCAGCTCACCACCGGGGGGCGAAGATAGTGGCTACACCTTC.

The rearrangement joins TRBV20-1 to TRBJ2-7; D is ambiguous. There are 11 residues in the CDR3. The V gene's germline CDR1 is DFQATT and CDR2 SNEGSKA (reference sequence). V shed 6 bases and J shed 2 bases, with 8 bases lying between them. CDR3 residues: CSATDAYEQYF. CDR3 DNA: TGCAGTGCCACGGACGCCTACGAGCAGTACTTC.

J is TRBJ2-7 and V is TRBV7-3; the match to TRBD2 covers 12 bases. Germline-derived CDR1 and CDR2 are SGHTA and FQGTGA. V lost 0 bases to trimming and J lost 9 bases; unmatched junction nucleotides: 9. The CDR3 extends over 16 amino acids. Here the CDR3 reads CASSLTGPGTSGLQYF. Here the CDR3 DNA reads TGTGCCAGCAGCTTAACGGGCCCCGGGACTAGCGGGTTGCAGTACTTC.

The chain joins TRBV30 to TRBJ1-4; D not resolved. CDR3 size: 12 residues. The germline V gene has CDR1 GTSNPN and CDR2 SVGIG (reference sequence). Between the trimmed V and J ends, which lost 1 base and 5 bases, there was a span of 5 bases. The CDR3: CAWSALNEKLFF. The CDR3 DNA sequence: TGTGCCTGGAGTGCTTTAAATGAAAAACTGTTTTTT.

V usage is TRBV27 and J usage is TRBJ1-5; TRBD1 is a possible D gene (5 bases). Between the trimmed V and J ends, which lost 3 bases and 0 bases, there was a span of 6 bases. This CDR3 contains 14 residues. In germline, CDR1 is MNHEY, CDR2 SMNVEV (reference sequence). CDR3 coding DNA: TGTGCCAGCAGTTTGCAGGGTAGCAATCAGCCCCAGCATTTT. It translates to CASSLQGSNQPQHF.

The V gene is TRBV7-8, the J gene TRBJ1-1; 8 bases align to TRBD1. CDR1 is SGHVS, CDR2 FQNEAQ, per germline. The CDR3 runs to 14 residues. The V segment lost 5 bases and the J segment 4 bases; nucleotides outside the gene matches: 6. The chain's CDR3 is CASSTTGGGTEAFF. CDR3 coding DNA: TGTGCCAGCAGCACCACAGGGGGAGGCACTGAAGCTTTCTTT.

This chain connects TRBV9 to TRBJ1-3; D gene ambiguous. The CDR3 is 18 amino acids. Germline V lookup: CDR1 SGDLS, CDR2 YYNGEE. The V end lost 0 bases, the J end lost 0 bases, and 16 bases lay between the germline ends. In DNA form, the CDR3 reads TGTGCCAGCAGCGTAGTCCCCAGGCCCTTGGACTCTGGAAACACCATATATTTT. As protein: CASSVVPRPLDSGNTIYF.

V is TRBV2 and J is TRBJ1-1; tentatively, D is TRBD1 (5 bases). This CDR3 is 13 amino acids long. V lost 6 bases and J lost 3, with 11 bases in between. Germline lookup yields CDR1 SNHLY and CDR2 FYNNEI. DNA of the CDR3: TGTGCCAGCAGGGAGGTAGGGGACACTGAAGCTTTCTTT. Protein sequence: CASREVGDTEAFF.

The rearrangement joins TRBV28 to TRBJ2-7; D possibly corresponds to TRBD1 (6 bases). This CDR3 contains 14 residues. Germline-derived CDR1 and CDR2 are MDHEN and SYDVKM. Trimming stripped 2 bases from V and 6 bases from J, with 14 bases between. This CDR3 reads CASSLSLTGGEQYF. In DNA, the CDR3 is TGTGCCAGCAGTTTAAGCCTGACAGGTGGCGAGCAGTACTTC.

The CDR3 DNA sequence: TGTGCCAGCAGTGAGATGGGACAGATTGAAGGAGGCTACACCTTC. Protein: CASSEMGQIEGGYTF. The chain employs TRBV6-1 and TRBJ1-2; TRBD1 agrees at 7 bases. The CDR3 runs 15 residues. From germline, CDR1 is MNHNS and CDR2 SASEGT. V lost 3 bases to trimming and J lost 8 bases; unmatched junction nucleotides: 12.

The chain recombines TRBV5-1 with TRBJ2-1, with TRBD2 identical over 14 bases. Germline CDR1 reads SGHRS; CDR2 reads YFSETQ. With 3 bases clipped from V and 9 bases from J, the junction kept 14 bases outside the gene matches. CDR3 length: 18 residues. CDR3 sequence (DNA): TGCGCCAGCAGCTGGGGAGGACTAGCGGGAGGACCAATGGGTGAGCAGTTCTTC. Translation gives CASSWGGLAGGPMGEQFF.

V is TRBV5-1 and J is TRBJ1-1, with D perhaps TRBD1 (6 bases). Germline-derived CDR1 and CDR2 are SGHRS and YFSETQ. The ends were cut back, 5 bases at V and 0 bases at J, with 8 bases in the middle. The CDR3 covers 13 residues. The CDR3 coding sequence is TGCGCCAGCAGGCGGGACATGAACACTGAAGCTTTCTTT. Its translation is CASRRDMNTEAFF.

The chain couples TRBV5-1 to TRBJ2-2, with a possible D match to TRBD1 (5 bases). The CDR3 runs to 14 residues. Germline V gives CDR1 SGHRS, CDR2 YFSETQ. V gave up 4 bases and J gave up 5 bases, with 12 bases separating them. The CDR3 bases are TGCGCCAGCAGCCAAGGACAATTAACCGGGGAGCTGTTTTTT. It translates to CASSQGQLTGELFF.

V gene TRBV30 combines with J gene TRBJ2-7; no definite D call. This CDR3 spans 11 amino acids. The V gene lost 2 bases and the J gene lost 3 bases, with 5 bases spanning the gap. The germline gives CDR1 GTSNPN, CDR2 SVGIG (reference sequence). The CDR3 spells CAWSSYYEQYF. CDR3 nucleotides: TGTGCCTGGAGTTCCTACTACGAGCAGTACTTC.

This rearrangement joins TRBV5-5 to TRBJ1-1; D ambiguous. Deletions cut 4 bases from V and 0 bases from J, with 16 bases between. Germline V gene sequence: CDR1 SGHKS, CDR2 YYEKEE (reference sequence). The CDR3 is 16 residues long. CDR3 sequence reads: CASSPHRDRVNTEAFF. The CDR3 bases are TGTGCCAGCAGCCCCCACCGAGACCGAGTGAACACTGAAGCTTTCTTT.

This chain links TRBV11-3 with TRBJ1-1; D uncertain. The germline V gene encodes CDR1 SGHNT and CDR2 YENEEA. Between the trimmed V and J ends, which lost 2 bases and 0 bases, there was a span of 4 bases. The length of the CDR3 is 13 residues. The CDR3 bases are TGTGCCAGCAGCTTATGGGTGAACACTGAAGCTTTCTTT. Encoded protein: CASSLWVNTEAFF.

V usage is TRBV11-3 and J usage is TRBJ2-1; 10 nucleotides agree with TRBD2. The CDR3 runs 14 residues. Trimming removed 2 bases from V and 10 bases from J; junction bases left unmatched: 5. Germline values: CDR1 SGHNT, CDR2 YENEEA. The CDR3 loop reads CASSLSSSGSEQFF. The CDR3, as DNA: TGTGCCAGCAGCTTAAGTTCTAGCGGGAGCGAGCAGTTCTTC.

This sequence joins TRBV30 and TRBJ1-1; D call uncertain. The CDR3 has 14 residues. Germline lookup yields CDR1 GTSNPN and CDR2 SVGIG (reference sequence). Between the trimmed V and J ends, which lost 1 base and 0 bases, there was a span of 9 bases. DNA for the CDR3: TGTGCCTGGAGTGGGAGAGGCTTGAACACTGAAGCTTTCTTT. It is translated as CAWSGRGLNTEAFF.

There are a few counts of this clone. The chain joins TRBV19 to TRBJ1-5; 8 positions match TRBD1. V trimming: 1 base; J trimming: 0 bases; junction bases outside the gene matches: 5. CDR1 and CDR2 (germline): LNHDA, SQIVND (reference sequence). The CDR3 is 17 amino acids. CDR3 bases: TGTGCCAGTAGTATAGTCGGGACAGGAGTTAGCAATCAGCCCCAGCATTTT. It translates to CASSIVGTGVSNQPQHF.

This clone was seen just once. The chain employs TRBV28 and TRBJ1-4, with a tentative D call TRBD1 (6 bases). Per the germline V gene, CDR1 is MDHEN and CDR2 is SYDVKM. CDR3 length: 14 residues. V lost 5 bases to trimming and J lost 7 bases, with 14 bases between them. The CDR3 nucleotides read TGTGCCAGCAGTAGTGGCGGGGGCGGTGAAAAACTGTTTTTT. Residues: CASSSGGGGEKLFF.

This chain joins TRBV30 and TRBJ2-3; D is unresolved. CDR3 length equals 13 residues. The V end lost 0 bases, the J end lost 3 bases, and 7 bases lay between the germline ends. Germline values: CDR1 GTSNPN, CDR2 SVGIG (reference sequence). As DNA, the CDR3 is TGTGCCTGGAGTGTACAGAATACAGATACGCAGTATTTT. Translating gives CAWSVQNTDTQYF.

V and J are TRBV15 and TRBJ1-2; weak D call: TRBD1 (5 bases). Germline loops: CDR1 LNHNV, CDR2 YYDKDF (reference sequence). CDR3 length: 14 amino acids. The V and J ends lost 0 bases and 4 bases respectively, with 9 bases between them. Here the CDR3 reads CATSRDSGPYGYTF. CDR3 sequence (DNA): TGTGCCACCAGCAGAGATTCGGGACCCTATGGCTACACCTTC.

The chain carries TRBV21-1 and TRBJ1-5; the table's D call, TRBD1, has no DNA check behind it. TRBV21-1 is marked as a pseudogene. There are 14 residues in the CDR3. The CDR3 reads CASSSGQGQSPQHF. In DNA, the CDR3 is TGTGCCAGCAGCTCGGGACAGGGGCAATCGCCCCAGCATTTT.

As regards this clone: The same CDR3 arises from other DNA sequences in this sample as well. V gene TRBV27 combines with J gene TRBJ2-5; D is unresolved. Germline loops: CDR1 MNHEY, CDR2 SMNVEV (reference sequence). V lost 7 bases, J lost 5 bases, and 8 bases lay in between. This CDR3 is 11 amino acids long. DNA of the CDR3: TGTGCCAGCACCCTAGGGGAGACCCAGTACTTC. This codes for CASTLGETQYF.

The CDR3 sequence: CATQDRFGTEAFF. For the CDR3, the DNA is TGTGCCACCCAGGACAGGTTTGGGACTGAAGCTTTCTTT. The gene calls are TRBV6-1 and TRBJ1-1, with TRBD1 matching 7 bases. CDR3 length: 13 residues. The junction had 10 bases not matched to a gene; V was cut back by 10 bases and J by 5 bases. The germline CDR1 and CDR2 sequences are MNHNS and SASEGT.

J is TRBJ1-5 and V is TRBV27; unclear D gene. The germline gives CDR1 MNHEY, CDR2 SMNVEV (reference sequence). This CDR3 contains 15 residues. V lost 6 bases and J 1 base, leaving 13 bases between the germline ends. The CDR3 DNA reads TGTGCCAGCAGCGCCTCCCGACTAAGCAATCAGCCCCAGCATTTT. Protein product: CASSASRLSNQPQHF.